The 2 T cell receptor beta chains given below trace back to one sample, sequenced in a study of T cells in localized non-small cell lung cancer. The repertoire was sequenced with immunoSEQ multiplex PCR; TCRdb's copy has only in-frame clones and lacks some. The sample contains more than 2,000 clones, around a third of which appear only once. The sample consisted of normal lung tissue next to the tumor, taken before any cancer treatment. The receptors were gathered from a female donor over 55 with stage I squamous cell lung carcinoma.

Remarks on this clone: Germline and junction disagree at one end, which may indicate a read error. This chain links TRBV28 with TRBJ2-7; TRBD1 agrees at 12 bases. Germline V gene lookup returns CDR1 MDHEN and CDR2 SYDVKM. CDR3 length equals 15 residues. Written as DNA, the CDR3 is TGTGCCAGTAGTTTGCTGGGACAGGGGGCGAGAGAGCAGTACTTC. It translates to CASSLLGQGAREQYF.

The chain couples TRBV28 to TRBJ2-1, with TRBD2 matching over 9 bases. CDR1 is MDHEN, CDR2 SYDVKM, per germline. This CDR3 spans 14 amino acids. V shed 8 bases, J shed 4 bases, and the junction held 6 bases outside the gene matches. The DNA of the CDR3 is TGTGCCAGCCGGCGGGGGGGGTCTTACAATGAGCAGTTCTTC. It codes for CASRRGGSYNEQFF.